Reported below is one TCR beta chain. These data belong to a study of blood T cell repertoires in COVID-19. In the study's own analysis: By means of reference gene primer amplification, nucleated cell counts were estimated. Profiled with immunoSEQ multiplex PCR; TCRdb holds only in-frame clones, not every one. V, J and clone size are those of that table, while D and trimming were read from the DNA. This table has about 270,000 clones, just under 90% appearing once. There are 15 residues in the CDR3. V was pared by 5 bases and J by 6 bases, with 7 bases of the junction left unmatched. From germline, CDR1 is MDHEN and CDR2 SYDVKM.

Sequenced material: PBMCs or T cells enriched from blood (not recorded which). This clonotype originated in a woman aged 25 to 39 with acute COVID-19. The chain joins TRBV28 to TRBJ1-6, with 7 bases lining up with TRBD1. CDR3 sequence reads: CASSLGDRANSPLHF. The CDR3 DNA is TGTGCCAGCAGTCTCGGCGACAGGGCTAATTCACCCCTCCACTTT. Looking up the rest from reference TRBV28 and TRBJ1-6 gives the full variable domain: DVKVTQSSRYLVKRTGEKVFLECVQDMDHENMFWYRQDPGLGLRLIYFSYDVKMKEKGDIPEGYSVSREKKERFSLILESASTNQTSMYLCASSLGDRANSPLHFGNGTRLTVT.